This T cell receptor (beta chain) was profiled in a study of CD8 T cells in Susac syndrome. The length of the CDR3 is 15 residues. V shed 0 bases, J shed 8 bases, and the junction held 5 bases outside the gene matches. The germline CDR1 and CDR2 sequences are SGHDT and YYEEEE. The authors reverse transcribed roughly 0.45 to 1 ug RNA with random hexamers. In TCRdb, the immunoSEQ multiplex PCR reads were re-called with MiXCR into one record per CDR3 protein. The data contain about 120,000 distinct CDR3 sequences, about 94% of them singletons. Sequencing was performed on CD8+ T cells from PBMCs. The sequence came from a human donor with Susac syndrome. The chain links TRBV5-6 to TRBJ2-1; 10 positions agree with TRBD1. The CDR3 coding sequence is TGTGCCAGCAGCTTGGCAGGACAGGGGGTCTATGAGCAGTTCTTC. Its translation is CASSLAGQGVYEQFF.